Included here is one TCR beta chain sequence, with context. Its antigen is unidentified. The data are from a study of radiation and T cells in renal cell carcinoma. Whole-study findings and limits: In blood, top tumor clones expanded by 2 weeks, shrinking by 4.

The time point here: blood 4 weeks post-SBRT, at nephrectomy. Treatment reported: 15 Gy SBRT to primary tumor, nephrectomy 4 weeks later. Radiation-treated patients gave blood at baseline, week 2 and week 4. CDR1 and CDR2 from the germline V gene are SGHTA and FQGNSA. The V and J ends lost 5 bases and 7 bases, in that order; junction bases with no gene match: 13. The CDR3 is made up of 15 amino acids. Clones were sequenced by immunoSEQ multiplex PCR, and TCRdb holds only the in-frame ones, with some missing. Among around 100,000 clones listed, more than 65% were seen once. The sequencing used blood, collected from a patient whose treatment included radiotherapy and nephrectomy. The chain is built from TRBV7-2 and TRBJ1-2; 7 nucleotides line up with TRBD1. The source is a man aged 60-69 years with renal cell carcinoma. The DNA of the CDR3 is TGTGCCAGCAGCCCGGGACAGCAAGCTACAACTGGCTACACCTTC. Protein product: CASSPGQQATTGYTF.